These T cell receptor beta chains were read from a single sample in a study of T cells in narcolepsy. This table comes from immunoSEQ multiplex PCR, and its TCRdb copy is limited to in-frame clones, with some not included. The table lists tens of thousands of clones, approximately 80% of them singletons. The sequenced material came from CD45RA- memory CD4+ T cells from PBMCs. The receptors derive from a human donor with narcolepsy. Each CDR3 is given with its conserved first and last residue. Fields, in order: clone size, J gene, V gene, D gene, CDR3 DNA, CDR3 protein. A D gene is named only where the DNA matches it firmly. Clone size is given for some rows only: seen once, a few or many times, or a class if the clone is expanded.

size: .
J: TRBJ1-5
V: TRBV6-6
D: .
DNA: TGTGCCAGCAGGGCGGATTCGTCCCACAATCAGCCCCAGCATTTT
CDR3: CASRADSSHNQPQHF

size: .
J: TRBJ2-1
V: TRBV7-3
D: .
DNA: TGTGCCAGCAGCGTGACCGGGACAGAGCAGTTCTTC
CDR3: CASSVTGTEQFF

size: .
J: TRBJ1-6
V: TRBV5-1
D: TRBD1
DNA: TGCGCCAGCAGCCTGGATGGATCCAGGGGGAGGCACCTCCACTTT
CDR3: CASSLDGSRGRHLHF

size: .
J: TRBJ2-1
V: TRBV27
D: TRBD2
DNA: TGTGCCAGCAGTTCCACCGCCCGACTAGCGGGGGCCTACAATGAGCAGTTCTTC
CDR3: CASSSTARLAGAYNEQFF

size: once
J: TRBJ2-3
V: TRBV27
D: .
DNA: TGTGCCAGCAGTTTCAATGGGGGTCGAGATACGCAGTATTTT
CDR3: CASSFNGGRDTQYF

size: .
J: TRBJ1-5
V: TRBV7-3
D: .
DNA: TGTGCCAGCAGCTTAAATCAGCCCCAGCATTTT
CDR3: CASSLNQPQHF

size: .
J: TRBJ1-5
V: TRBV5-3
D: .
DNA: TGTGCCAGAAGCTTGGTAGGGGAAGAGGGCAATCAGCCCCAGCATTTT
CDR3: CARSLVGEEGNQPQHF

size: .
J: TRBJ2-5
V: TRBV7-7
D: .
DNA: TGTGCTAGCAGCCCGATAGGGCAGGGGGGATTAGAGACCCAGTACTTC
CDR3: CASSPIGQGGLETQYF

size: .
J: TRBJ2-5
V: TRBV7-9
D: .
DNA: TGTGCCAGCAGCTTAGCGGTAGGGGTACAAGAGACCCAGTACTTC
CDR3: CASSLAVGVQETQYF

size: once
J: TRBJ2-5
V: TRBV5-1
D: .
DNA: TGCGCCAGCAGACAACAACAAGAGACCCAGTACTTC
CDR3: CASRQQQETQYF

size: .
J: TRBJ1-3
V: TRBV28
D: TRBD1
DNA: TGTGCCAGCAGTCCCCCCGGGACAGGGGCTTTTGCCATATATTTT
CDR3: CASSPPGTGAFAIYF

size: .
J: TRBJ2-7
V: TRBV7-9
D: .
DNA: TGTGCCAGCAGCTTTGACAGCTCCTACGAGCAGTACTTC
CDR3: CASSFDSSYEQYF

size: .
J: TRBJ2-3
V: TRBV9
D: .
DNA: TGTGCCAGCAGCAAGGGACCCTTCACAGATACGCAGTATTTT
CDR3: CASSKGPFTDTQYF

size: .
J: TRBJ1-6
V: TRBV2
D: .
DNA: TGTGCCAGCAGTGAACAACAAGGGCTTAGCTCACCCCTCCACTTT
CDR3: CASSEQQGLSSPLHF

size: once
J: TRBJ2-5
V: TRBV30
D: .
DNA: TGTGCCTGGAGTGGGCTCAGTAAGACCCAGTACTTC
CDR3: CAWSGLSKTQYF

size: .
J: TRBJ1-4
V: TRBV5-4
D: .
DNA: TGTGCCAGCAGCAACCAGGGGATGGCGACTAATGAAAAACTGTTTTTT
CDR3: CASSNQGMATNEKLFF

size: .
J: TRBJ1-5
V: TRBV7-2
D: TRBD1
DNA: TGTGCCAGCAGCACGGGACAGGGAAACAGTGAGCCCCAGCATTTT
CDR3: CASSTGQGNSEPQHF

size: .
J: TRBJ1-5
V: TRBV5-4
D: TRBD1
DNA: TGTGCCAGCAGCTTGGCTGGGACAGGACCTAATCAGCCCCAGCATTTT
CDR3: CASSLAGTGPNQPQHF

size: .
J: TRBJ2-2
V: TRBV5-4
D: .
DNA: TGTGCCAGCAGCCGACCCCTTGGGCAGGCGGTTATCACCGGGGAGCTGTTTTTT
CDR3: CASSRPLGQAVITGELFF

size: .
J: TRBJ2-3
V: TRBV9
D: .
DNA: TGTGCCAGCAGCGTAGGAAGCCAGATCCACACAGATACGCAGTATTTT
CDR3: CASSVGSQIHTDTQYF

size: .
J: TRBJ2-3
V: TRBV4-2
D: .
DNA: TGTGCCAGCAGCCCTGCCCCCACAGATACGCAGTATTTT
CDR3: CASSPAPTDTQYF

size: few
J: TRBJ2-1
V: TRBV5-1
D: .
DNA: TGCGCCAGCAGCTTGACATTTATGGGGGAGCAGTTCTTC
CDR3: CASSLTFMGEQFF

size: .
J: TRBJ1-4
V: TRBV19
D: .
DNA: TGTGCCAGTAGCCCGGGCCACGGGTTTAATGAAAAACTGTTTTTT
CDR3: CASSPGHGFNEKLFF

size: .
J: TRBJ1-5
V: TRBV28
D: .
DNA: TGTGCCAGCAGTTTTGTTGGGGGCGGGGGCAATCAGCCCCAGCATTTT
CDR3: CASSFVGGGGNQPQHF

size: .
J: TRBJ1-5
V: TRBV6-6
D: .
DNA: TGTGCCAGCAGTAATAGCGGGGGCGCCGGACAGCCCCAGCATTTT
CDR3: CASSNSGGAGQPQHF

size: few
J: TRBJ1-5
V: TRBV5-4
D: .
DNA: TGTGCCAGCAGCTCTGGTCCGGGACGGCCGGAACATTTT
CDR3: CASSSGPGRPEHF